Listed here are 14 T cell receptor beta chains from one sample, sequenced in a study of tumor-infiltrating T cells and Merkel cell polyomavirus. About the study: The T cells studied were KLL-specific CD8+ cells against Merkel polyomavirus.

All patients' tumors stained robustly positive for Merkel cell polyomavirus Large T antigen by immunohistochemistry. Data came from immunoSEQ multiplex PCR; TCRdb stores just in-frame clones and leaves some out. The sample includes approximately 2,000 clones, about 98% seen only once; the top ten take 2.5% to 3%. The sequencing sample was made of lymph node tissue. The receptor source for this set is a man between 65 and 85 years old with Merkel cell carcinoma.

The chain uses TRBV10-3 and TRBJ1-1, with D possibly being TRBD1 (6 bases). Germline assignment: CDR1 ENHRY and CDR2 SYGVKD. V shed 8 bases and J shed 1 base, with 11 bases lying between them. This CDR3 has 13 amino acids. The CDR3 loop reads CAIGRQENTEAFF. CDR3 DNA: TGTGCCATCGGACGACAGGAGAACACTGAAGCTTTCTTT.

A remark on this clone: Other DNA variants within this sample encode the same CDR3. The chain carries TRBV2 and TRBJ2-7; D is ambiguous. CDR3 length: 15 amino acids. The germline CDR1 and CDR2 sequences are SNHLY and FYNNEI. V lost 3 bases and J lost 3, with 15 bases in between. The CDR3 nucleotides are TGTGCCAGCAGTGAGTTTGGCAACCCCTACTACGAGCAGTACGTC. It encodes CASSEFGNPYYEQYV.

The chain has TRBV23-1 and TRBJ2-2, with a possible D match to TRBD1 (5 bases). TRBV23-1 is an ORF, and what it does is uncertain. This CDR3 is 14 amino acids long. V gave up 4 bases and J gave up 6 bases, with 12 bases separating them. CDR3 bases: TGCGCCAGCAGTCCAGGCAGGGTGGCCGGGGAGCTGTTTTTT. Translation: CASSPGRVAGELFF.

This chain joins TRBV11-2 and TRBJ1-1; possibly TRBD1 for D (6 bases). This CDR3 has 13 amino acids. Germline CDR1 reads SGHAT; CDR2 reads FQNNGV. Trimming left V 5 bases short and J 3 bases short, with 10 bases between. The CDR3 loop is CASSLYRDTEAFF. The CDR3 DNA sequence: TGTGCCAGCAGCCTCTACAGGGACACTGAAGCTTTCTTT. Variable domain in full (rest from reference TRBV11-2 and TRBJ1-1): EAGVAQSPRYKIIEKRQSVAFWCNPISGHATLYWYQQILGQGPKLLIQFQNNGVVDDSQLPKDRFSAERLKGVDSTLKIQPAKLEDSAVYLCASSLYRDTEAFFGQGTRLTVV.

The chain has TRBV21-1 and TRBJ2-7; no check of the table's D call, TRBD2, against the DNA was made. TRBV21-1 is listed as a pseudogene. The CDR3 is 16 amino acids. The CDR3 is CASSKARGGVTYEQYF. For the CDR3, the DNA is TGTGCCAGCAGCAAAGCGCGGGGGGGAGTCACCTACGAGCAGTACTTC.

The gene calls are TRBV6-1 and TRBJ2-2, with D possibly TRBD2 on 6 matching bases. The V end was cut by 2 bases, the J end by 4 bases, with 8 bases between. The germline CDR1 and CDR2 sequences are MNHNS and SASEGT. CDR3 length: 14 amino acids. The CDR3 bases are TGTGCCAGCAGTGAACAGGGACTCACCGGGGAGCTGTTTTTT. This gives the protein CASSEQGLTGELFF.

The chain has TRBV7-9 and TRBJ1-1; no reliable D call. CDR3 length equals 15 residues. Deletions cut 2 bases from V and 4 bases from J, with 14 bases between. Germline CDR1 SEHNR, CDR2 FQNEAQ (reference sequence). As DNA, the CDR3 is TGTGCCAGCAGCTTATTACATTTTAGAGGCACTGAAGCTTTCTTT. This sequence encodes CASSLLHFRGTEAFF. Using reference TRBV7-9 and TRBJ1-1 for the parts outside the CDR3, the full variable domain is DTGVSQNPRHKITKRGQNVTFRCDPISEHNRLYWYRQTLGQGPEFLTYFQNEAQLEKSRLLSDRFSAERPKGSFSTLEIQRTEQGDSAMYLCASSLLHFRGTEAFFGQGTRLTVV.

This clone was picked up one time. The chain links TRBV4-1 to TRBJ1-5; D gene unclear. Germline CDR1 and CDR2: MGHRA and YSYEKL. This CDR3 is built from 14 residues. Trimming took 1 base from V and 3 from J, leaving 7 bases between them. The CDR3 spells CASSQVQVNQPQHF. Written as DNA, the CDR3 is TGCGCCAGCAGCCAAGTTCAGGTCAATCAGCCCCAGCATTTT.

The gene calls are TRBV27 and TRBJ1-3; D might be TRBD1 (5 bases). The CDR3 is made up of 17 amino acids. V was trimmed by 2 bases and J by 2 bases, leaving 16 bases between them. CDR1 and CDR2 (germline): MNHEY, SMNVEV (reference sequence). CDR3 protein: CASSLSGQGIAGNTIYF. CDR3 coding DNA: TGTGCCAGCAGTTTAAGCGGGCAGGGTATTGCTGGAAACACCATATATTTT.

CDR3 nucleotides: TGTGCCTGGAGTTTTCGGGACAGGAACACTGAAGCTTTCTTT. Protein product: CAWSFRDRNTEAFF. This sequence joins TRBV30 and TRBJ1-1; 7 positions match TRBD1. Germline V gives CDR1 GTSNPN, CDR2 SVGIG (reference sequence). Trimming took 2 bases from V and 1 from J; bases not matched to a gene: 4. This CDR3 region has 14 residues.

The rearrangement joins TRBV21-1 to TRBJ1-1; TRBD1, the table's D call, lacks a check against the DNA. TRBV21-1 is given as a pseudogene. The CDR3 has 15 amino acids. The CDR3 sequence: CASSRDRGRNTEAFF. DNA for the CDR3: TGTGCCAGCAGCAGGGACAGGGGGCGGAACACTGAAGCTTTCTTT.

V is TRBV29-1 and J is TRBJ1-1; the D is unclear. The CDR3 has 17 residues. The V gene lost 6 bases and the J gene lost 0 bases, with 23 bases spanning the gap. Germline lookup yields CDR1 SQVTM and CDR2 ANQGSEA. The CDR3 loop reads CSVSETAGFNLNTEAFF. In nucleotides, the CDR3 is TGCAGCGTGAGCGAGACGGCTGGGTTTAATTTGAACACTGAAGCTTTCTTT. Complete variable domain (other parts from reference TRBV29-1 and TRBJ1-1): SAVISQKPSRDICQRGTSLTIQCQVDSQVTMMFWYRQQPGQSLTLIATANQGSEATYESGFVIDKFPISRPNLTFSTLTVSNMSPEDSSIYLCSVSETAGFNLNTEAFFGQGTRLTVV.

The gene calls are TRBV6-1 and TRBJ2-1; tentative D call: TRBD2 (5 bases). Germline-derived CDR1 and CDR2 are MNHNS and SASEGT. The CDR3 length is 11 residues. Trimming removed 4 bases from V and 12 bases from J, with 10 bases in between. CDR3 DNA: TGTGCCAGCAGTGTGGACTCGCCGCAGTTCTTC. Its protein product is CASSVDSPQFF.

J is TRBJ1-3 and V is TRBV19, with D perhaps TRBD1 (5 bases). With 10 bases removed from V and 0 bases from J, the gap between germline ends came to 13 bases. Germline CDR1 is LNHDA and CDR2 is SQIVND (reference sequence). This CDR3 contains 14 residues. The CDR3 DNA is TGTGCCAATTGGTTTCAGGGCTCTGGAAACACCATATATTTT. Residues: CANWFQGSGNTIYF.